The 3 T cell receptor beta chains reported below all come from one sample, sequenced in a study of shared clonotypes between healthy human individuals (dated by TCRdb to 2020 to 2021). Library preparation was by the immunoSEQ multiplex PCR assay. TCRdb re-hosts the immuneACCESS table, in-frame sequences only. Its copies lack some clones; in the studies checked, an unresolved V gene accounts for under half of them, and the cause for the rest is not known. Here the sample has about 530,000 clones; about 80% occur a single time. The ten largest clones represent 9.5% to 15% of the sample. What was sequenced was PBMCs. These TCRs come from a woman in her 40s in good health. Some clones in this sample may be carry-over from other donors' samples.

The chain uses TRBV11-2 and TRBJ2-1, with D hard to call. The ends were cut back, 6 bases at V and 12 bases at J, with 12 bases in the middle. CDR1 SGHAT and CDR2 FQNNGV come from the germline V gene. The CDR3 spans 11 residues. The DNA of the CDR3 is TGTGCCAGCAGGGTTATAGGCGGGCAGTTCTTC. Translation: CASRVIGGQFF.

V usage is TRBV30 and J usage is TRBJ1-4; possible D gene TRBD1, 5 bases. The germline V gene has CDR1 GTSNPN and CDR2 SVGIG (reference sequence). Trimming pared 7 bases from V and 8 bases from J, leaving 14 bases between. This CDR3 region has 12 residues. CDR3 sequence reads: CASATGGEKLFF. The CDR3 coding sequence is TGTGCCTCGGCTACTGGGGGGGAAAAACTGTTTTTT.

The CDR3 DNA reads as TGTGCCAGCAGCTTTAACTACAGGCTGGGCTATGGCTACACCTTC. This translates into CASSFNYRLGYGYTF. The chain has TRBV7-3 and TRBJ1-2; possible D gene TRBD1, 5 bases. The V gene lost 3 bases and the J gene lost 4 bases, with 15 bases spanning the gap. CDR1 and CDR2 (germline): SGHTA, FQGTGA. The CDR3 sequence is 15 residues long.